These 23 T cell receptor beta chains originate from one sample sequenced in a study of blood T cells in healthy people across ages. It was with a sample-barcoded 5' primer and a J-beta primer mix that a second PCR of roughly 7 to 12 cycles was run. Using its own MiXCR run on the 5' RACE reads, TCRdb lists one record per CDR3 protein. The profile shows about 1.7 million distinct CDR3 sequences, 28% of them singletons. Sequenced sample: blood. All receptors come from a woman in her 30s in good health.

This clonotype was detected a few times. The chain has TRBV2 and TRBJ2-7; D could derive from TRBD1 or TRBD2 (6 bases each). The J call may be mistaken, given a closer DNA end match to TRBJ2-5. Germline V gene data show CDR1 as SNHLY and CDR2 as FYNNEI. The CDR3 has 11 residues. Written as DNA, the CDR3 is TGTGCCGGAAGGGGGGAGGAGACCCAGTACTTC. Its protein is CAGRGEETQYF.

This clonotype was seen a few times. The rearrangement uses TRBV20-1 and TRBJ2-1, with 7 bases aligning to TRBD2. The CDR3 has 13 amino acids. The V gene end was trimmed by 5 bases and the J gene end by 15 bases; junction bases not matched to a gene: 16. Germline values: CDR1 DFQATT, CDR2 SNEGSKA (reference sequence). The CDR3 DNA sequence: TGCAGTGCTCAATCTAGCGGAGAACCCCGACTGTTCTTC. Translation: CSAQSSGEPRLFF.

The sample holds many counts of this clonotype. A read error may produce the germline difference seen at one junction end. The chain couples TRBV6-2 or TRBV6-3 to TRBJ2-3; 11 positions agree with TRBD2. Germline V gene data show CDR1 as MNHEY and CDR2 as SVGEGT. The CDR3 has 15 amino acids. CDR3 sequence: CASSLTSGSTNTQYF. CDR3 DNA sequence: TGTGCCAGCAGTCTCACTAGCGGGAGCACAAATACGCAGTATTTT.

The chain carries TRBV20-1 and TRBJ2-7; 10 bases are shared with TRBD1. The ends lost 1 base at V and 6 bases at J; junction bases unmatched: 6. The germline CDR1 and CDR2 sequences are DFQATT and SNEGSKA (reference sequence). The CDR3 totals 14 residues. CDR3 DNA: TGCAGTGCTAGAGCCGGGGACAGGGGAGGCGAGCAGTACTTC. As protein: CSARAGDRGGEQYF.

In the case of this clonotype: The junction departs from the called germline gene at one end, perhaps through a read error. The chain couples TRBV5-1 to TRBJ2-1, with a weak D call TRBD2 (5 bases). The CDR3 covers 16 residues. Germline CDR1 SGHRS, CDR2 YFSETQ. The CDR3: CANSLTEGMGYNEQFF. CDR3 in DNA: TGCGCCAACAGCTTAACAGAGGGAATGGGGTACAATGAGCAGTTCTTC.

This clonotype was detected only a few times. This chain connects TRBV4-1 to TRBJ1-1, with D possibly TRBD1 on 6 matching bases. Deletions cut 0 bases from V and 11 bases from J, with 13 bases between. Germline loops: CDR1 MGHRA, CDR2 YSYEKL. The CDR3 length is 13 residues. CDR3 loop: CASSQEGGGSAFF. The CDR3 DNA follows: TGCGCCAGCAGCCAAGAAGGGGGGGGATCGGCTTTCTTT.

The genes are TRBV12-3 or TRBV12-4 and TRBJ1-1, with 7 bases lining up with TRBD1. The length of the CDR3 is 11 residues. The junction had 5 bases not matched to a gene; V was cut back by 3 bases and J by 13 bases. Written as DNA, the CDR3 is TGTGCCAGCAGTTTGGGCAGGGGGATTTTCTTT. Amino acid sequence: CASSLGRGIFF.

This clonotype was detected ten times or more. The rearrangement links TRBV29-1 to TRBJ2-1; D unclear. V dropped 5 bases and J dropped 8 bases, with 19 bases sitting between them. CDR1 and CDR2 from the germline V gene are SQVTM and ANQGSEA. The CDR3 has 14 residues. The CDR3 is CSVFRDATIDEQFF. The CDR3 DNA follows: TGCAGCGTTTTTAGGGATGCAACGATAGATGAGCAGTTCTTC.

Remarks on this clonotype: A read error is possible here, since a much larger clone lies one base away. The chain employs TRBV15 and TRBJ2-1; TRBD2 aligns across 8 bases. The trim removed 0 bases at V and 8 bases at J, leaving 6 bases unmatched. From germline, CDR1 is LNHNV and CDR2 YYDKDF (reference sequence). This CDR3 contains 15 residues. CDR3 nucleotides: TGTGCCACCAGCAGAGAAGCGGGAGTTAAAGATGAGCAGTTCTTC. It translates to CATSREAGVKDEQFF. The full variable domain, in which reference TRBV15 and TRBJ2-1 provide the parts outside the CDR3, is DAMVIQNPRYQVTQFGKPVTLSCSQTLNHNVMYWYQQKSSQAPKLLFHYYDKDFNNEADTPDNFQSRRPNTSFCFLDIRSPGLGDTAMYLCATSREAGVKDEQFFGPGTRLTVL.

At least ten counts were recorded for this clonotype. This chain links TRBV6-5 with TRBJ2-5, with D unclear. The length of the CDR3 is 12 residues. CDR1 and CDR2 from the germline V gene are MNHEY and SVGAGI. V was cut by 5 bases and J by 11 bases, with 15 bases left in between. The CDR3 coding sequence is TGTGCCAGCAGTCGATCCTCAGGAGAGCAGTACTTC. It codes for CASSRSSGEQYF.

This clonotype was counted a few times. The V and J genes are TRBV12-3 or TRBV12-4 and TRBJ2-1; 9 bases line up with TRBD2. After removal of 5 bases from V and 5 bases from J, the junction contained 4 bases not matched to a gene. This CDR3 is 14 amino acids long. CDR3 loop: CASSPPSGNNEQFF. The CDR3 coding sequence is TGTGCCAGCAGTCCCCCTAGCGGGAACAATGAGCAGTTCTTC.

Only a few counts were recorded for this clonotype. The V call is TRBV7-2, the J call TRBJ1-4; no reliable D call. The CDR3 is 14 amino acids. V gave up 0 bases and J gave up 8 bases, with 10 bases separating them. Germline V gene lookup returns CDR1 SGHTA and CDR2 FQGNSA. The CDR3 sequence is CASSLAGYREKLFF. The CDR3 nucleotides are TGTGCCAGCAGCTTAGCAGGGTATAGAGAAAAACTGTTTTTT.

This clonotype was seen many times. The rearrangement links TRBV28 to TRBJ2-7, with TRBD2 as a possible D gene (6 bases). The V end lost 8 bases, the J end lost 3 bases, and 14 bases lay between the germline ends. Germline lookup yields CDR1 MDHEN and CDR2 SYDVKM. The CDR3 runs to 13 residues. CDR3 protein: CASGREVFYEQYF. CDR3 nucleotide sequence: TGTGCCAGCGGCAGGGAGGTTTTCTACGAGCAGTACTTC.

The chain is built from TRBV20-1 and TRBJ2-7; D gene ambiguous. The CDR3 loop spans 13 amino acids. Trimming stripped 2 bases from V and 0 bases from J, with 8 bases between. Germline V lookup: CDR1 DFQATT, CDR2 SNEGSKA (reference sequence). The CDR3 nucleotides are TGCAGTGCTAGACCACCGGTCTCCTACGAGCAGTACTTC. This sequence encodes CSARPPVSYEQYF.

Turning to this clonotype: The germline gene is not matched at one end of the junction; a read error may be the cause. DNA for the CDR3: TGTGCCGGCAGCTTACTTTCCTCTGGGGCCAACGTCCTGACTTTC. This translates into CAGSLLSSGANVLTF. The chain has TRBV7-9 and TRBJ2-6, with D uncertain. Looked up from germline, CDR1 is SEHNR and CDR2 is FQNEAQ (reference sequence). This CDR3 has 15 amino acids.

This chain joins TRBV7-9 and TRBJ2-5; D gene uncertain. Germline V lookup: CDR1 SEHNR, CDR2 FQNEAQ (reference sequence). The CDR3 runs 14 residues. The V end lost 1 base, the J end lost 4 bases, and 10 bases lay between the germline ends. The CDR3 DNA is TGTGCCAGCAGCTTAGGGTCTGCTAGAGAGACCCAGTACTTC. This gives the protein CASSLGSARETQYF.

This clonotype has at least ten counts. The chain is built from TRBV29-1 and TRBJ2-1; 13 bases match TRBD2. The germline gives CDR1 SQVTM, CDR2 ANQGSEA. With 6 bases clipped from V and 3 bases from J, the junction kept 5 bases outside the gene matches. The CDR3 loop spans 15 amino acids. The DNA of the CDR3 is TGCAGCGTATTCACTAGCGGGGGGGACTACAATGAGCAGTTCTTC. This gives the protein CSVFTSGGDYNEQFF.

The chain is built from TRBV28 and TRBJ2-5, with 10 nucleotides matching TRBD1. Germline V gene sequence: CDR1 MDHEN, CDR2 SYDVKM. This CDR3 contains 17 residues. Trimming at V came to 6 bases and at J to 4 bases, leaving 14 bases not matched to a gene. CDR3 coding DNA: TGTGCCAGCAGGAAAGGGGCGCTTGACAGGGGGCGAGAGACCCAGTACTTC. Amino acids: CASRKGALDRGRETQYF. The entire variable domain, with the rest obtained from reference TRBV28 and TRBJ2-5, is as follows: DVKVTQSSRYLVKRTGEKVFLECVQDMDHENMFWYRQDPGLGLRLIYFSYDVKMKEKGDIPEGYSVSREKKERFSLILESASTNQTSMYLCASRKGALDRGRETQYFGPGTRLLVL.

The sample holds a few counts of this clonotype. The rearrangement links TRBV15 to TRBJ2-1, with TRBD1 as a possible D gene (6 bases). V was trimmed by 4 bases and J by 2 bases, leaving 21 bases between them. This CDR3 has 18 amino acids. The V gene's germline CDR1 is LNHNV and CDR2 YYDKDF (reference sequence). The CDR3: CATSTLDSQGLAYNEQFF. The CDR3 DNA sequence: TGTGCCACCAGCACCTTGGATTCACAGGGCCTCGCCTACAATGAGCAGTTCTTC.

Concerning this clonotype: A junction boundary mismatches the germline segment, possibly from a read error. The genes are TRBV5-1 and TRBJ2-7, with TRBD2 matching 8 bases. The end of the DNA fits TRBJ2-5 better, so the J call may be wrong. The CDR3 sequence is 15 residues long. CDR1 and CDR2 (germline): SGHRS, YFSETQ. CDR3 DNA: TGCGCCAGCCGCTTGTCGGGAGGGCCGATAGAGACCCAGTACTTC. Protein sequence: CASRLSGGPIETQYF.

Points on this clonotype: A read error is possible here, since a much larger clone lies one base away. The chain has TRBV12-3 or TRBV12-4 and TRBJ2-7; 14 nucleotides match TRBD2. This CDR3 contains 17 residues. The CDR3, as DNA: TGTGCCAACAGTGGACGACTAGCGGGAGGGATGTCCTACGAGCAGTACTTC. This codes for CANSGRLAGGMSYEQYF.

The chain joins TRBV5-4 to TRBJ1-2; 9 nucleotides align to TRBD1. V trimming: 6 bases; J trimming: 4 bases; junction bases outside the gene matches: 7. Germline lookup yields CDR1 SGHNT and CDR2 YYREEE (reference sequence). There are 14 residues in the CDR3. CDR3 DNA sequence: TGTGCCAGCACCCGGCCGGACAGGGGCTATGGCTACACCTTC. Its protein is CASTRPDRGYGYTF. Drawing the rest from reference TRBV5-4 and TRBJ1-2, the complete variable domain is ETGVTQSPTHLIKTRGQQVTLRCSSQSGHNTVSWYQQALGQGPQFIFQYYREEENGRGNFPPRFSGLQFPNYSSELNVNALELDDSALYLCASTRPDRGYGYTFGSGTRLTVV.

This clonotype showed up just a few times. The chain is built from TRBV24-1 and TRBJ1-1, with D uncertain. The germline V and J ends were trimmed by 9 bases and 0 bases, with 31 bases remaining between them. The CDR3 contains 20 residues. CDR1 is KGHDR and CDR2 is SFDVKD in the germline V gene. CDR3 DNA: TGTGCCACCCACTCCTTAGCTTTGTGGGAGTCCCCCACATTGAACACTGAAGCTTTCTTT. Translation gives CATHSLALWESPTLNTEAFF.